The 8 T cell receptor beta chains given below trace back to one sample, sequenced in a study of T cell responses to AZD1222 COVID-19 vaccine. Repertoires were generated with immunoSEQ multiplex PCR, while TCRdb's copy carries only in-frame clones and drops some. The sample carries around 150,000 clones, 85% to 95% recorded once. The sample was peripheral blood, taken on day 0 of AZD1222 vaccination. All receptors come from an adult in good health.

The gene calls are TRBV3-1 (or the pseudogene TRBV3-2) and TRBJ2-7; 8 bases fit TRBD2. The CDR3 extends over 15 amino acids. Unmatched junction bases numbered 5, after V lost 1 base and J lost 3 bases. Germline V gene data show CDR1 as LGHDT and CDR2 as YNNKEL (reference sequence). CDR3 sequence reads: CASSQGRGAGYEQYF. The CDR3 nucleotides are TGTGCCAGCAGCCAAGGGCGGGGGGCTGGCTACGAGCAGTACTTC.

The gene calls are TRBV7-2 and TRBJ2-1; 8 bases line up with TRBD2. Germline V lookup: CDR1 SGHTA, CDR2 FQGNSA. This CDR3 spans 16 amino acids. The V and J ends lost 0 bases and 2 bases, in that order; junction bases with no gene match: 3. The CDR3 DNA reads as TGTGCCAGCAGCTTAGCTTACGGGAGGGCCTACAATGAGCAGTTCTTC. Protein sequence: CASSLAYGRAYNEQFF.

The chain links TRBV18 to TRBJ1-5; possibly TRBD1 for D (5 bases). This CDR3 region has 13 residues. V was cut by 6 bases and J by 0 bases, with 6 bases left in between. In germline, CDR1 is KGHSH, CDR2 LQKENI. The CDR3 nucleotides read TGTGCCAGCTCTCAGGGTAGCAATCAGCCCCAGCATTTT. It is translated as CASSQGSNQPQHF.

V is TRBV6-6 and J is TRBJ1-2, with D hard to call. The ends were cut back, 4 bases at V and 4 bases at J, with 16 bases in the middle. CDR3 length: 15 amino acids. The germline CDR1 and CDR2 sequences are MNHNY and SVGAGI (reference sequence). The CDR3 spells CASSFTLRGSYGYTF. In DNA form, the CDR3 reads TGTGCCAGCAGTTTCACCCTTAGAGGGAGCTATGGCTACACCTTC.

J is TRBJ1-4 and V is TRBV7-2; 11 positions match TRBD1. CDR3 length equals 14 residues. The J segment lost 6 bases and the V segment lost 5 bases, leaving 2 bases of the junction unmatched. Germline CDR1 is SGHTA and CDR2 is FQGNSA. As DNA, the CDR3 is TGTGCCAGCAGCCCGGACAGGGGGCATGAAAAACTGTTTTTT. It encodes CASSPDRGHEKLFF. Using reference TRBV7-2 and TRBJ1-4 for the parts outside the CDR3, the full variable domain is GAGVSQSPSNKVTEKGKDVELRCDPISGHTALYWYRQSLGQGLEFLIYFQGNSAPDKSGLPSDRFSAERTGGSVSTLTIQRTQQEDSAVYLCASSPDRGHEKLFFGSGTQLSVL.

This chain connects TRBV10-1 to TRBJ2-1; 8 nucleotides agree with TRBD2. The J segment lost 5 bases and the V segment lost 0 bases, leaving 0 bases of the junction unmatched. The CDR3 runs to 14 residues. Germline CDR1 and CDR2: WNHNN and SYGVQD (reference sequence). The CDR3 region is CASSESSGNNEQFF. CDR3 nucleotides: TGCGCCAGCAGTGAGTCTAGCGGGAACAATGAGCAGTTCTTC.

The V gene is TRBV7-3, the J gene TRBJ2-5; D unresolved. Trimming removed 2 bases at V and 5 bases at J, with 9 bases between. The CDR3 has 13 residues. CDR1 and CDR2 (germline): SGHTA, FQGTGA. In DNA form, the CDR3 reads TGTGCCAGCAGCTTATTTTTGGACGAGACCCAGTACTTC. Its translation is CASSLFLDETQYF. The full variable domain, in which reference TRBV7-3 and TRBJ2-5 provide the parts outside the CDR3, is GAGVSQTPSNKVTEKGKYVELRCDPISGHTALYWYRQSLGQGPEFLIYFQGTGAADDSGLPNDRFFAVRPEGSVSTLKIQRTERGDSAVYLCASSLFLDETQYFGPGTRLLVL.

This clone appeared once. The chain carries TRBV5-4 and TRBJ2-7, with D tentatively TRBD2 (6 bases). The germline CDR1 and CDR2 sequences are SGHNT and YYREEE (reference sequence). The ends were cut back, 0 bases at V and 2 bases at J, with 15 bases in the middle. The CDR3 has 16 residues. CDR3 nucleotides: TGTGCCAGCAGCTTGGGACAGAGACTAGTGCCCTACGAGCAGTACTTC. It codes for CASSLGQRLVPYEQYF.